This TCR beta chain was identified in a study of cytomegalovirus exposure and HLA in healthy donors (dated by TCRdb to 2017 to 2019). Some background on the complete study: In an earlier analysis of 450 to 750 of the donors, around 290 Gb of sequence data and approximately 100 million unique TCR beta sequences from roughly 180 million T cells were reported. An early release covering about 600 HLA-typed donors comprised about 320 gigabases of sequencing data and roughly 85 million unique TCR sequences. Of the roughly 420 genotyped donors, 80% to 90% were placed in the genetic ancestry cluster associated with self-reported Caucasian donors. The aim of the study was to test whether cataloging public T cell receptors could identify signatures of past pathogen exposure. The study used immunosequencing to profile the T cell repertoires of 666 subjects and linked those repertoires to cytomegalovirus serostatus. Along with the roughly 700-subject first cohort, a separate validation cohort of over 90 different subjects was used. To predict cytomegalovirus infection status, the study combined high-throughput TCR immunosequencing, statistical association of individual TCRs with disease status, and machine learning. To study patterns of TCR occurrence, a later analysis re-analyzed previously published TCR beta repertoires from 650 to 750 donors and added high-resolution HLA genotyping. In the later analysis, no new phenotypic data were used to find candidate immune exposures; instead, reliance was placed on TCR beta sequences and their occurrence across donors. In an earlier analysis of around 540 of the donors, high-throughput TCR beta sequencing was used to judge whether each TCR beta V gene segment behaved as functional or pseudogenic. Donor age, sex, ethnicity and CMV serostatus were compiled alongside the repertoire data. In a later genetic analysis, genome-wide SNP genotypes for about three fifths of the 666 donors were used, and that subset was treated as a discovery cohort. Every discovery cohort repertoire had been produced on one sequencing platform. Both class I and class II loci were covered by HLA typing, at four-digit resolution. The number of donors typed differed by locus, with about 629-630 for A, B, C, DRB1 and DQB1, roughly 520 for DQA1, over 600 for DPA1, and about 450 for DPB1. Because of strong linkage in the cohort, roughly 5 DR-DQ haplotypes were treated as single units for association and clustering. Among approximately 370 genotyped donors of the cohort, an average of around 220,000 unique TCR beta nucleotide sequences was sequenced per donor, of which roughly 17% were non-productive.

As concerns this clone: What this receptor recognizes is not known.

The germline V gene (reference sequence) sets CDR1 to SEHNR and CDR2 to FQNEAQ. V was cut back by 3 bases and J by 5 bases, leaving a gap of 11 bases between them. The CDR3 holds 13 amino acids from the cysteine to the phenylalanine. Of the read, only the CDR3 DNA is kept; its 39 bases are in frame from base 1. Library preparation was by the immunoSEQ multiplex PCR assay. For the multiplex PCR, a mixture combining 60 forward primers for TCR Vbeta segments and 13 reverse primers for TCR Jbeta segments was used. The CDR3 region of rearranged TCR beta genes was amplified from genomic DNA with a multiplex PCR assay. On the Illumina HiSeq System, the amplified TCR beta libraries were sequenced as 87-base-pair reads. From the authors' description of their analysis: Across the 670 or so repertoires, a later analysis counted approximately 75 million unique TCR beta chains, roughly 11 million of which were shared by at least two donors. To remove PCR and sequencing errors, raw reads were error-corrected and collapsed into unique sequences using a nearest-neighbor algorithm that merged closely related sequences. Alignment of CDR3 sequences to IMGT reference sequences was used to assign V, D and J gene segments. Each retained sequence needed at least a six-nucleotide match to both a V gene segment and a J gene segment. Rearrangements were classified as productive when the CDR3 lacked stop codons and remained in frame with V and J, and all other rearrangements were classified as non-productive. Following IMGT convention, CDR3 was defined as the stretch from the second conserved V-encoded cysteine to the conserved J-encoded phenylalanine. Sequences without an unambiguous match to a single V gene segment were excluded from the earlier analysis of 450 to 750 of the donors. In an earlier analysis of about 590 of the donors, a V segment was called functional when productive rearrangements were above 56.7%, and segregating when the standard deviation between donors exceeded 5%. A statistical classification framework was developed to diagnose cytomegalovirus status using the catalog of TCR beta chain sequences. In a later analysis, TCR nucleotide sequences were compared against IMGT/GENE-DB human TR gene sequences so that V and J genes could be assigned. The TCRdist pipeline was used in a later analysis to assign CDR3 sequences and most-parsimonious VDJ recombination scenarios. In a later analysis, every TCR beta chain was defined by the combination of its CDR3 amino acid sequence and its V-gene family, and reads without a unique V-gene family were dropped. As a way to deal with suspected cross-contamination and a sequencing artifact, a later analysis dropped 450 to 600 nucleotide sequences that were highly shared and had low generation probability. For each public chain, a later analysis derived a clonal expansion index from normalized ranks of inferred template counts within each repertoire. Generation probabilities in a later analysis came from a VDJ recombination model fitted to out-of-frame rearrangements, and those results were checked against IGoR. A later analysis scored TCR-TCR, TCR-HLA and TCR-CMV co-occurrence with hypergeometric tests, applying a repertoire-size bias correction to TCR pairs. To estimate false discovery rates, a later analysis permuted the HLA or CMV assignments 20 times. A later analysis grouped co-occurring TCRs with DBSCAN, adding TCRdist sequence similarity when clustering within HLA-allele-positive subsets. Co-occurrence clustering excluded repertoires with fewer than 30,000 or more than 120,000 public chains, plus five with anomalous nucleotide sharing. The table comes from immuneACCESS by way of TCRdb, which keeps in-frame sequences with V and J called. Part of the clones is missing from these tables; in studies checked, under half for an unresolved V gene and the rest for unknown reasons. For V, J and clone size, that table is used; D and trimming come from the DNA. This sample's clone table shows 110,000 to 150,000 clones. 2.7% of the sample is taken by the ten largest.

The cohort was made up of roughly 670 healthy bone marrow donors. Cohort members were all nominally healthy when sampled, although unrecorded immune exposures were likely present. The donor was CMV seronegative and belonged to the group of 350 or so seronegative cohort members. A peripheral blood sample was provided by each donor, and peripheral blood mononuclear cells were used for TCR beta sequencing. Genomic DNA was extracted from the blood cell samples with the Qiagen DNeasy Blood Extraction Kit. What the research found in general, with its limitations: In vitro tests confirmed that three of the cytomegalovirus-associated TCR beta chains recognize cytomegalovirus antigens. The authors suggested that the approach could potentially be extended to other disease states and immunological phenotypes. According to a later analysis, TCR association rates differed among HLA loci, with DRB1 alleles showing the most associated TCRs and HLA-C alleles showing the fewest. Because counts were too low, 15 to 20 rarely observed V segments, including chromosome 9 orphons, were excluded from the earlier analysis of a few hundred of the donors. Correlated functional status among segregating V segments might be attributable to linkage disequilibrium, but an unknown experimental factor could not be ruled out. A later analysis reported that several top co-occurrence clusters appeared linked to parvovirus B19, influenza, CMV and Epstein-Barr virus. Most TCR sequences were observed very rarely across donors, whereas some public TCRs were present in many individuals. When HLA alleles, especially DR and DQ, strongly co-occurred, attributing TCR associations to individual alleles was difficult. Immune exposure information for the cohort was limited to CMV serostatus. A later analysis found that HLA-associated TCR beta chains were more clonally expanded and had lower generation probabilities than equally common non-associated chains. The 87-base-pair reads could not distinguish some IMGT-functional V segments, including TRBV6-2 and TRBV6-3, so those segments were excluded. Specific HLA alleles were associated with more than 15,000 TCR beta sequences at a false discovery rate of 0.05 in a later analysis. Because HLA typing was unavailable for some donors at each locus, only the typed subset was used in association tests. In an earlier analysis of approximately 590 of the donors, most TCR beta V segments were observed in productive rearrangements about 87% or about 30% of the time, broadly matching IMGT annotations. The study gave a list of around 170 TCR beta chains associated with cytomegalovirus. In a later genetic analysis, fewer N-insertions in productive TCRs were reported among donors in an Asian-associated ancestry cluster than the approximately 630-donor mean. A further reported finding was that TCR beta sequences accurately predicted the HLA-A and HLA-B alleles for most subjects in the first cohort. A later genetic analysis associated a missense DCLRE1C variant with V-gene and J-gene trimming of TCR beta chains, and an independent cohort replicated the association. In both the original and validation cohorts, the classifier was reported to diagnose cytomegalovirus status with high specificity and sensitivity. This cohort had only TCR beta chains sequenced, and the lack of alpha or paired-chain data limited which features could be detected. A later analysis found that most CMV-associated TCR beta chains appeared HLA-restricted, with HLA associations seemingly driven largely by CMV exposure. Sequencing depth was assumed to be roughly uniform across donors in the presence/absence analyses, though that assumption may not hold. A group of highly shared sequence variants was considered likely to be a technical artifact of the sequencing pipeline.

Sequenced: PBMCs. This receptor was taken from a man in his forties or fifties in good health and CMV-seronegative. The chain is encoded by TRBV7-9 joined to TRBJ2-7, with an unclear D gene assignment. The CDR3 protein sequence reads: CASSFLQNHEQYF. The nucleotide sequence reads TGTGCCAGCAGCTTCCTTCAGAACCACGAGCAGTACTTC.